This TCR beta chain was sequenced for a study of HIV-infected patients and healthy controls. Alpha and beta constant-region primers primed reverse transcription of 400 to 650 ng RNA. Separate chain-specific third strand synthesis with multiplexing indices produced the alpha and beta libraries. TCRdb processed the 5' RACE reads anew with MiXCR; each CDR3 protein has one entry. Of roughly 14,000 distinct CDR3 sequences detected, approximately 7% appear once; the ten largest clones hold approximately 8%. The repertoire came from unfractionated whole blood and reflected all unsorted peripheral T cells. Trimming pared 2 bases from V and 5 bases from J, leaving 12 bases between. This CDR3 comprises 15 residues. From germline, CDR1 is SGHDN and CDR2 FVKESK.

The V call is TRBV14, the J call TRBJ2-2; D not certain. The TCR was taken from an adult in good health. Specimen: blood. The CDR3 sequence is CASSQYGRRTGELFF. In DNA, the CDR3 is TGTGCCAGCAGCCAATACGGGCGGCGGACCGGGGAGCTGTTTTTT.